This T cell receptor beta chain was captured in a study of blood T cell repertoires in COVID-19. As for the study in general: The United States, Italy and Spain provided the acute and convalescent COVID-19 samples. T cells, B-cell-depleted T cells, or PBMCs provided the cDNA or gDNA that served as material.

This CDR3 is 15 amino acids long. CDR1 and CDR2 from the germline V gene are DFQATT and SNEGSKA (reference sequence). V was clipped by 3 bases and J by 0 bases, with 14 bases between them. Per the study methods: For nucleated cells, counts were estimated from reference gene primer amplification. Assay used: immunoSEQ multiplex PCR; TCRdb lists only in-frame clones, some missing. The DNA gave D and trimming, while V, J and clone size come from that table. The sample yields around 160,000 clones, approximately 91% seen once. This clone came up a few times. The sequenced sample consisted of peripheral blood. This sequence joins TRBV20-1 and TRBJ1-2; unclear D gene. This TCR came from a human donor in a cohort sampled during active COVID-19. The DNA of the CDR3 is TGCAGTGCTAGTTCAGAAATAACCGCTAACTATGGCTACACCTTC. Translated: CSASSEITANYGYTF.